This passage covers 2 T cell receptor beta chains from one sample sequenced in a study of blood T cell repertoires in COVID-19. Sequenced by immunoSEQ multiplex PCR; TCRdb stores in-frame clones only, minus some. The data show about 190,000 clones, over 70% seen once. The source material was peripheral blood. These TCRs come from a man in his sixties with acute or convalescent COVID-19.

This clone was counted ten times or more. The rearrangement joins TRBV28 to TRBJ1-2; 8 nucleotides align to TRBD1. The V gene end was trimmed by 3 bases and the J gene end by 7 bases; junction bases not matched to a gene: 10. The CDR3 contains 15 residues. The germline V gene encodes CDR1 MDHEN and CDR2 SYDVKM. As DNA, the CDR3 is TGTGCCAGCAGTTTTGGGGGGACAGGACCCCTTGGCTACACCTTC. It specifies CASSFGGTGPLGYTF.

This clone was counted a few times. J is TRBJ1-5 and V is TRBV19, with 7 bases aligning to TRBD1. There are 15 residues in the CDR3. The germline V gene encodes CDR1 LNHDA and CDR2 SQIVND (reference sequence). V trimming: 7 bases; J trimming: 0 bases; junction bases outside the gene matches: 6. The CDR3 sequence is CASTLDRDSNQPQHF. The DNA of the CDR3 is TGTGCCAGTACCCTCGACAGGGATAGCAATCAGCCCCAGCATTTT.